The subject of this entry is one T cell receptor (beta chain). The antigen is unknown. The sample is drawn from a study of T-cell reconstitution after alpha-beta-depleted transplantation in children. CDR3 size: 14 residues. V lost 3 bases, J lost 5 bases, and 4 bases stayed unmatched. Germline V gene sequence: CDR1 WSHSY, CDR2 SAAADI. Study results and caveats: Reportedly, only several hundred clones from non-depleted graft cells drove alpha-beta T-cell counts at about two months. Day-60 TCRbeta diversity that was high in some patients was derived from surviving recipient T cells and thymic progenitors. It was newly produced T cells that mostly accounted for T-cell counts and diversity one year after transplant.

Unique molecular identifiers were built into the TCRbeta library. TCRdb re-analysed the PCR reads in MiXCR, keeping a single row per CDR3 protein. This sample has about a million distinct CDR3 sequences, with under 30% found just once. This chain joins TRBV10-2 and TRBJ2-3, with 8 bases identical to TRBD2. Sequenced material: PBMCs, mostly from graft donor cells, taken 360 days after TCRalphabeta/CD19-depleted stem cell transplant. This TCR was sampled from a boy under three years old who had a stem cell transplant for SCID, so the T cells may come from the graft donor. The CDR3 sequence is CASSDTSGRDTQYF. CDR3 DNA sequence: TGCGCCAGCAGTGATACTAGCGGACGAGATACGCAGTATTTT.